This T cell receptor (beta chain) stems from a study of T cells in Graves' hyperthyroidism and ophthalmopathy. The study's findings and limits: Most thyroid clonotypes expanded above 0.001 appeared in blood too.

This CDR3 has 16 amino acids. With V trimmed by 6 bases and J by 2 bases, 9 bases remained unmatched. Germline V lookup: CDR1 SGHTA, CDR2 FQGTGA. The source material, RNA transcripts, was used to amplify TCR beta CDR3 regions. The TCR CDR3 was amplified in a first-round RT-PCR using the HTBI primer set. TCRdb reprocessed the multiplex PCR reads with MiXCR, giving one entry per CDR3 protein. Seen here are 750,000 to 950,000 distinct CDR3 sequences, 38% observed once, and the top ten hold more than 7%. Diagnostic decisions used clinical symptoms, serum thyroxine and TRAb, thyroid ultrasound and orbital computed tomography. This clonotype was counted a single time. Its antigen is unknown.

J is TRBJ2-7 and V is TRBV7-3; 11 bases are a match to TRBD2. This TCR was recovered from a man aged 18 to 30 with Graves' hyperthyroidism. Sequences were obtained from blood. In nucleotides, the CDR3 is TGTGCCAGCAGTTCCCTGGGACTAGCGGCTACCTACGAGCAGTACTTC. This translates into CASSSLGLAATYEQYF.